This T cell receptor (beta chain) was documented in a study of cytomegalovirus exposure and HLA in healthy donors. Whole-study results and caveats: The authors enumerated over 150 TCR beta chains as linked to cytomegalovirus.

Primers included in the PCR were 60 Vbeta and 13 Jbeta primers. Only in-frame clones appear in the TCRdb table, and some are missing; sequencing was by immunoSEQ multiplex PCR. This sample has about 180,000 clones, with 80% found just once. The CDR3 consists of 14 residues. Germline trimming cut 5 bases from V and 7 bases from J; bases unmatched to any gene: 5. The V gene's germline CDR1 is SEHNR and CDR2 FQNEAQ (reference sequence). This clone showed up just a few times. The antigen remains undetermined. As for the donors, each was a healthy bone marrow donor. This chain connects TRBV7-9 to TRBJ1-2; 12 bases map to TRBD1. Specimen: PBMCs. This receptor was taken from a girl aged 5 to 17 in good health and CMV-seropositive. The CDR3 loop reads CASSKGQGAPGYTF. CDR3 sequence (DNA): TGTGCCAGCAGCAAGGGACAGGGGGCGCCTGGCTACACCTTC.